A single sample gave rise to the 27 T cell receptor beta chains below, sequenced in a study of monozygotic twins with inflammatory bowel disease. Reanalyzing the 5' RACE reads, TCRdb keeps one entry per CDR3 protein, without DNA. Seen in this sample are 300,000 to 400,000 distinct CDR3 sequences; the ten most common clones hold just over 2.5%. The sequenced sample consisted of blood. The receptors shown here come from a human donor with ulcerative colitis or Crohn's disease, or a healthy co-twin of an affected twin (not recorded which).

The chain couples TRBV4-1 to TRBJ2-3. The germline CDR1 and CDR2 sequences are MGHRA and YSYEKL. This CDR3 has 17 residues. This CDR3 is CASRQRHTLPSTDTQYF.

J is TRBJ2-1 and V is TRBV5-1; the TCRdb call, TRBD1, lacks DNA for checking. Germline loops: CDR1 SGHRS, CDR2 YFSETQ. This CDR3 has 14 amino acids. The CDR3 sequence: CASSFLPGDNEQFF.

The chain uses TRBV6-2 or TRBV6-3 and TRBJ2-7; TCRdb selects TRBD1, and the lack of DNA leaves this call unchecked. CDR3 size: 13 residues. Germline V lookup: CDR1 MNHEY, CDR2 SVGEGT. The CDR3 protein is CASRPGRTYEQYF.

The chain carries TRBV9 and TRBJ2-1. The CDR3 has 14 residues. Germline V gene data show CDR1 as SGDLS and CDR2 as YYNGEE. CDR3 amino acids: CASSVGGSLNEQFF.

This chain connects TRBV3-1 to TRBJ2-7; the D gene TCRdb calls, TRBD2, cannot be checked with no DNA. The V gene's germline CDR1 is LGHDT and CDR2 YNNKEL (reference sequence). There are 13 residues in the CDR3. The CDR3 region is CATALQGSYEQYF.

The rearrangement uses TRBV18 and TRBJ1-1; TCRdb picks TRBD1, but there is no DNA to check that call. The CDR3 has 14 residues. CDR1 KGHSH and CDR2 LQKENI come from the germline V gene. CDR3: CASSPTGRSTEAFF.

This rearrangement joins TRBV24-1 to TRBJ2-3; lacking DNA, the TRBD1 call made by TCRdb goes unchecked. This CDR3 region has 18 residues. Germline assignment: CDR1 KGHDR and CDR2 SFDVKD. CDR3 sequence: CATSDRNRATGDFNTQYF.

The chain recombines TRBV6-5 with TRBJ1-6; as DNA is missing, the TRBD1 call by TCRdb cannot be tested. CDR3 length equals 16 residues. Per germline, CDR1 MNHEY and CDR2 SVGAGI. CDR3 sequence: CASSSRELGVGSPLHF.

This rearrangement joins TRBV2 to TRBJ2-7. From germline, CDR1 is SNHLY and CDR2 FYNNEI. CDR3 length equals 12 residues. CDR3 loop: CASSEYKDEQYF. Variable domain in full (rest from reference TRBV2 and TRBJ2-7): EPEVTQTPSHQVTQMGQEVILRCVPISNHLYFYWYRQILGQKVEFLVSFYNNEISEKSEIFDDQFSVERPDGSNFTLKIRSTKLEDSAMYFCASSEYKDEQYFGPGTRLTVT.

V is TRBV5-6 and J is TRBJ2-5. The CDR3 totals 15 residues. From germline, CDR1 is SGHDT and CDR2 YYEEEE. The CDR3 sequence is CASSLGTVYQETQYF.

The chain carries TRBV10-3 and TRBJ1-2. The CDR3 runs to 16 residues. Germline CDR1 ENHRY, CDR2 SYGVKD. This chain's CDR3 is CAIRSEEGGSNYGYTF.

The chain combines TRBV7-2 with TRBJ2-5; TCRdb's D call of TRBD1 is untestable without DNA. The CDR3 runs to 12 residues. Germline-derived CDR1 and CDR2 are SGHTA and FQGNSA. The CDR3 is CASNRAEETQYF. Variable domain in full (rest from reference TRBV7-2 and TRBJ2-5): GAGVSQSPSNKVTEKGKDVELRCDPISGHTALYWYRQSLGQGLEFLIYFQGNSAPDKSGLPSDRFSAERTGGSVSTLTIQRTQQEDSAVYLCASNRAEETQYFGPGTRLLVL.

The chain uses TRBV19 and TRBJ1-5; TCRdb's D call, TRBD1, is unchecked because there is no DNA. Per germline, CDR1 LNHDA and CDR2 SQIVND (reference sequence). The CDR3 consists of 13 residues. The chain's CDR3 is CASWGQINQPQHF.

The rearrangement uses TRBV20-1 and TRBJ2-2; TCRdb returns TRBD1, unconfirmable since there is no DNA. This CDR3 is built from 14 residues. Per the germline V gene, CDR1 is DFQATT and CDR2 is SNEGSKA (reference sequence). The CDR3 loop reads CSARGRGGTGELFF.

This chain uses TRBV12-3 or TRBV12-4 with TRBJ1-1. This CDR3 comprises 12 residues. CDR3 amino acids: CASSLVQEEAFF.

J is TRBJ1-5 and V is TRBV19; TCRdb gives TRBD1 as the D gene, but with no DNA this cannot be confirmed. Germline lookup yields CDR1 LNHDA and CDR2 SQIVND (reference sequence). The CDR3 runs to 15 residues. The chain's CDR3 is CASHNTGVGKQPQHF. The full variable domain, with the rest looked up from reference TRBV19 and TRBJ1-5, is DGGITQSPKYLFRKEGQNVTLSCEQNLNHDAMYWYRQDPGQGLRLIYYSQIVNDFQKGDIAEGYSVSREKKESFPLTVTSAQKNPTAFYLCASHNTGVGKQPQHFGDGTRLSIL.

V and J are TRBV20-1 and TRBJ2-1; TCRdb gives TRBD2 as the D gene, but with no DNA this cannot be confirmed. Germline assignment: CDR1 DFQATT and CDR2 SNEGSKA (reference sequence). This CDR3 has 14 amino acids. The CDR3 sequence is CSARSGGAFNEQFF.

The chain carries TRBV29-1 and TRBJ2-6. The CDR3 sequence is 13 residues long. Germline assignment: CDR1 SQVTM and CDR2 ANQGSEA. The CDR3 sequence: CSVAVSGANVLTF.

The chain couples TRBV4-1 to TRBJ2-1. The CDR3 covers 12 residues. Germline V gene sequence: CDR1 MGHRA, CDR2 YSYEKL. This chain's CDR3 is CASSLTGNEQIF.

This rearrangement joins TRBV12-3 or TRBV12-4 to TRBJ2-1; no DNA is available, so the TRBD2 call from TCRdb remains unchecked. This CDR3 region has 13 residues. This chain's CDR3 is CASSGSGLNEQFF.

The V and J genes are TRBV5-4 and TRBJ2-2; as DNA is missing, the TRBD1 call by TCRdb cannot be tested. The CDR3 consists of 15 residues. Germline CDR1 and CDR2: SGHNT and YYREEE (reference sequence). CDR3 loop: CASSHRGIITGELFF.

The chain has TRBV20-1 and TRBJ1-1; the TRBD1 assignment by TCRdb is unverifiable without DNA. There are 14 residues in the CDR3. Germline V CDR1 and CDR2: DFQATT, SNEGSKA (reference sequence). The CDR3 loop reads CSARGVGRGRGAFF.

The chain is built from TRBV6-1 and TRBJ2-2. The CDR3 consists of 14 residues. The germline V gene encodes CDR1 MNHNS and CDR2 SASEGT. The CDR3 sequence: CASSDWGSTGELFF.

The chain has TRBV7-8 and TRBJ1-6; the TRBD1 assignment by TCRdb is unverifiable without DNA. The CDR3 sequence is 17 residues long. From germline, CDR1 is SGHVS and CDR2 FQNEAQ. This CDR3 reads CASSLVGARFYNSPLHF.

V gene TRBV5-1 combines with J gene TRBJ1-2. The germline V gene encodes CDR1 SGHRS and CDR2 YFSETQ. CDR3 length: 15 amino acids. The CDR3 sequence: CASSLAPGSNYGYTF.

The chain uses TRBV29-1 and TRBJ2-7; TCRdb's assignment of TRBD2 cannot be checked, as there is no DNA. Germline CDR1 SQVTM, CDR2 ANQGSEA. This CDR3 spans 16 amino acids. CDR3: CSVKLAGARGHGEQYF.

The rearrangement uses TRBV6-2 or TRBV6-3 and TRBJ2-1; TCRdb indicates TRBD1, and absent DNA this call remains unverified. The CDR3 runs 15 residues. The germline gives CDR1 MNHEY, CDR2 SVGEGT. CDR3 sequence: CASSPWGTGGDEQFF.